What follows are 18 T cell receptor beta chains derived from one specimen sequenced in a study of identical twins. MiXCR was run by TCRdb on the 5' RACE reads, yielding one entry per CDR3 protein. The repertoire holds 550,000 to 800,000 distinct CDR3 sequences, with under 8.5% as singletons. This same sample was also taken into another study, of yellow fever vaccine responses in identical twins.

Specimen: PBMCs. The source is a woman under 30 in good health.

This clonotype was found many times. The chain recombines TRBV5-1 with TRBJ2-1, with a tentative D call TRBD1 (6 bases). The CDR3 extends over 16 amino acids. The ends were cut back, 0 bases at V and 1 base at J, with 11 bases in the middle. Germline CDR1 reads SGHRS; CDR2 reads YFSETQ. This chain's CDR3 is CASSLAKQGSYNEQFF. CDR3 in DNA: TGCGCCAGCAGCTTGGCCAAACAGGGATCCTACAATGAGCAGTTCTTC.

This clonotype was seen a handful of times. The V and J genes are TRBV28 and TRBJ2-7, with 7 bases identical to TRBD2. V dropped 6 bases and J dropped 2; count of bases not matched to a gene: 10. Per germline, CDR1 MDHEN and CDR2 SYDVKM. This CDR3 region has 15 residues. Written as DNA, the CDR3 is TGTGCCAGCAGCTCACGCCGGGAGGTCACCTACGAGCAGTACTTC. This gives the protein CASSSRREVTYEQYF.

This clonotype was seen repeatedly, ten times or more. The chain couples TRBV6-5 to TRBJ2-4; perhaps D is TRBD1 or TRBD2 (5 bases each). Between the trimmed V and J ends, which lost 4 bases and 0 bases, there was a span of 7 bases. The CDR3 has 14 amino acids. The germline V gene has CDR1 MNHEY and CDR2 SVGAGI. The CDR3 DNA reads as TGTGCCAGCAGTTCCGGGACAGCCAAAAACATTCAGTACTTC. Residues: CASSSGTAKNIQYF.

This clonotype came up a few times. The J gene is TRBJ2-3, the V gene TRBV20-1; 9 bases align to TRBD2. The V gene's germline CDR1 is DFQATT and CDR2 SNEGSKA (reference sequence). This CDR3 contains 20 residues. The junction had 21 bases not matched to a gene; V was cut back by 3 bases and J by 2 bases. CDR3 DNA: TGCAGTGCTAGTCCCCTACTCATCAGCGGGGGGCGGGACCACACAGATACGCAGTATTTT. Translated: CSASPLLISGGRDHTDTQYF.

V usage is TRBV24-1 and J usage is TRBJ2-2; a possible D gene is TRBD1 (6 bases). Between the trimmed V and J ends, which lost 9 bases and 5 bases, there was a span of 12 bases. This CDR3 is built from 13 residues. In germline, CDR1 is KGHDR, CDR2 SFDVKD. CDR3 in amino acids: CATRDTPTGELFF. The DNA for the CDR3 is TGTGCCACCCGGGACACCCCAACCGGGGAGCTGTTTTTT.

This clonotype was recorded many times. This CDR3 reads CAISAYARAGAEELFF. CDR3 in DNA: TGTGCCATCAGTGCCTATGCTCGGGCAGGCGCCGAAGAACTGTTTTTT. The rearrangement uses TRBV10-3 and TRBJ1-4; D uncertain. Between the trimmed V and J ends, which lost 4 bases and 12 bases, there was a span of 24 bases. Germline values: CDR1 ENHRY, CDR2 SYGVKD. This CDR3 has 16 amino acids.

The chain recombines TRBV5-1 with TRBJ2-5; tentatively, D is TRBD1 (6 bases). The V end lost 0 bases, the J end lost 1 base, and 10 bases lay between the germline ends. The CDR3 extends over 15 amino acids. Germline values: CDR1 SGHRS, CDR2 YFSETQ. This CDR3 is CASSLVTGTQETQYF. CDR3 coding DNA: TGCGCCAGCAGCTTGGTTACAGGGACCCAAGAGACCCAGTACTTC.

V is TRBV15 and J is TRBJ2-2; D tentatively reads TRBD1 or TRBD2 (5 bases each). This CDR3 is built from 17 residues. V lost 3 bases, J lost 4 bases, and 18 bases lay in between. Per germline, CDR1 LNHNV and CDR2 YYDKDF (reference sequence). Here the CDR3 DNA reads TGTGCCACCAGCAGCGAGCCCCCGGGGCGGGTCACCGGGGAGCTGTTTTTT. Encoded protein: CATSSEPPGRVTGELFF. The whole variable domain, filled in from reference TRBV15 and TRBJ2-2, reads DAMVIQNPRYQVTQFGKPVTLSCSQTLNHNVMYWYQQKSSQAPKLLFHYYDKDFNNEADTPDNFQSRRPNTSFCFLDIRSPGLGDTAMYLCATSSEPPGRVTGELFFGEGSRLTVL.

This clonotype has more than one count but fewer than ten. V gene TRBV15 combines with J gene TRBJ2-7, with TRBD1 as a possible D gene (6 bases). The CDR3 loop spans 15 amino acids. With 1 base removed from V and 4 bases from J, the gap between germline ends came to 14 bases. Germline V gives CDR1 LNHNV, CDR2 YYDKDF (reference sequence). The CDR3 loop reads CATSRGARGGYEQYV. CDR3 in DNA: TGTGCCACCAGCAGAGGGGCCAGGGGCGGGTACGAGCAGTACGTC.

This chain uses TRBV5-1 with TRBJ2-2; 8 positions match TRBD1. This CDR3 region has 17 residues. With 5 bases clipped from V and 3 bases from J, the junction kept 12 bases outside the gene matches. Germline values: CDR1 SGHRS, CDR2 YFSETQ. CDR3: CASRPDRGREDTGELFF. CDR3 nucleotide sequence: TGCGCCAGCAGGCCCGACAGGGGCCGCGAGGACACCGGGGAGCTGTTTTTT.

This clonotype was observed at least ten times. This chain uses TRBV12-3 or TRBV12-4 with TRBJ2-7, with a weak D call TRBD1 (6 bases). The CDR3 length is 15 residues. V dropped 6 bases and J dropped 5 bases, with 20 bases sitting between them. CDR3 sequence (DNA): TGTGCCAGCAGCTCAATACAGGGTATCGGCAACGAGCAGTACTTC. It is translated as CASSSIQGIGNEQYF.

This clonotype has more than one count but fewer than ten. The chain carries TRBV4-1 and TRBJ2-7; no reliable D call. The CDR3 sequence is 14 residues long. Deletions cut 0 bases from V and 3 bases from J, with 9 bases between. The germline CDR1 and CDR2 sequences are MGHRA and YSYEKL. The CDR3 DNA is TGCGCCAGCAGCCAAGATCTGGCACTCTACGAGCAGTACGTC. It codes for CASSQDLALYEQYV.

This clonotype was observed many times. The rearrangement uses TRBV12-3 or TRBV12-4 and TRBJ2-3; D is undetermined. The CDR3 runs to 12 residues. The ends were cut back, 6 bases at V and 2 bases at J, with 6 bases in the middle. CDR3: CASRQFTDTQYF. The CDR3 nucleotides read TGTGCCAGCAGGCAATTCACAGATACGCAGTATTTT.

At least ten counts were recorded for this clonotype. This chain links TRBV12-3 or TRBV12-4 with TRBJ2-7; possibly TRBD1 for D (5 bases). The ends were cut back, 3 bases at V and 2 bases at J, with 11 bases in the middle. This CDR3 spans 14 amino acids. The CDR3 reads CASSFERGPYEQYF. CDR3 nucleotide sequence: TGTGCCAGCAGTTTCGAAAGGGGTCCCTACGAGCAGTACTTC.

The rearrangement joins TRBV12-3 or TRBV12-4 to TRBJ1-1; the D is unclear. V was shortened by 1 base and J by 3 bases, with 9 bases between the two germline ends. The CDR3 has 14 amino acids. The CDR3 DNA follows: TGTGCCAGCAGTTTAGGGACGTTGGACACTGAAGCTTTCTTT. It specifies CASSLGTLDTEAFF.

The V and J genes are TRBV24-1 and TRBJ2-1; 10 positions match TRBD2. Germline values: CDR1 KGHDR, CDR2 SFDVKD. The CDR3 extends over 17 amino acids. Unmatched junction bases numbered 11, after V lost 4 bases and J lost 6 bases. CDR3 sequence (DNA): TGTGCCACCAGTGACCCCCAAGCGGGGGGGCTGCTCAATGAGCAGTTCTTC. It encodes CATSDPQAGGLLNEQFF.

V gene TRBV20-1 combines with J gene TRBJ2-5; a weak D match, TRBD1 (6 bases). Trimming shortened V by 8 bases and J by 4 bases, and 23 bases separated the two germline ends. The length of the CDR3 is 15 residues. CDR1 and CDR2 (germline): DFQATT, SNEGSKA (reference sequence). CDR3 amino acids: CSPTDNSGAGETQYF. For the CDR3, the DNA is TGCAGTCCGACAGACAATTCAGGGGCGGGAGAGACCCAGTACTTC.

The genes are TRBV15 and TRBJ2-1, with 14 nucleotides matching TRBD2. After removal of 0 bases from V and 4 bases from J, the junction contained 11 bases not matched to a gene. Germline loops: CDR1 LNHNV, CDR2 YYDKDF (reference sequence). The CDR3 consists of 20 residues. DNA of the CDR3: TGTGCCACCAGCAGAGATTCAGGACTAGCGGGAGGATGGGCTTACAATGAGCAGTTCTTC. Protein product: CATSRDSGLAGGWAYNEQFF.